This T cell receptor (beta chain) was captured in a study of glioma-infiltrating T cells after dendritic cell vaccination. Repertoires were generated with immunoSEQ multiplex PCR, while TCRdb's copy carries only in-frame clones and drops some. The sample lists over 55,000 clones, about 86% seen once, with about 15% in the top ten. Noted time point: after dendritic cell vaccination, including at tumor progression/relapse. Notes on this clone: One end of the junction is discordant with germline, which a read error may explain.

The CDR3 runs to 14 residues. Germline V gene data show CDR1 as SGHAT and CDR2 as FQNNGV. This specimen consisted of blood, obtained after dendritic cell vaccination. This rearrangement joins TRBV11-2 to TRBJ2-3; 9 bases match TRBD2. The sequence derives from a human donor with glioblastoma. The CDR3 region is CASRLAGGTDTQYF. In DNA form, the CDR3 reads TGTGCCAGCAGATTAGCGGGGGGCACAGATACGCAGTATTTT. Together with reference TRBV11-2 and TRBJ2-3, the CDR3 gives the full variable domain: EAGVAQSPRYKIIEKRQSVAFWCNPISGHATLYWYQQILGQGPKLLIQFQNNGVVDDSQLPKDRFSAERLKGVDSTLKIQPAKLEDSAVYLCASRLAGGTDTQYFGPGTRLTVL.